The 4 T cell receptor beta chains given below trace back to one sample, sequenced in a study of OX40 agonist ivuxolimab in advanced cancers. Using immunoSEQ multiplex PCR, the repertoire was profiled, and TCRdb retains in-frame clones only, with some absent. The sample includes 55,000 to 65,000 clones, around 84% of them seen just once. The starting material was CD4+ or CD8+ T cells sorted from blood, obtained in a trial of the OX40 agonist ivuxolimab. These receptor sequences come from an adult with an advanced solid tumor such as melanoma, head and neck, liver or kidney cancer.

The chain carries TRBV6-1 and TRBJ2-3; D is unresolved. V was shortened by 4 bases and J by 0 bases, with 11 bases between the two germline ends. The CDR3 runs to 15 residues. The V gene's germline CDR1 is MNHNS and CDR2 SASEGT. This CDR3 reads CASSVRRPSTDTQYF. For the CDR3, the DNA is TGTGCCAGCAGTGTAAGGCGTCCTAGCACAGATACGCAGTATTTT.

The chain joins TRBV9 to TRBJ2-1; possibly TRBD2 for D (6 bases). In germline, CDR1 is SGDLS, CDR2 YYNGEE. The CDR3 runs to 15 residues. The V end was cut by 3 bases, the J end by 6 bases, with 16 bases between. DNA for the CDR3: TGTGCCAGCAGCGGGGGGAACTTGGGACTCAATGAGCAGTTCTTC. As protein: CASSGGNLGLNEQFF.

The chain couples TRBV7-9 to TRBJ1-6, with D possibly being TRBD1 (6 bases). Trimming shortened V by 6 bases and J by 7 bases, and 13 bases separated the two germline ends. The length of the CDR3 is 14 residues. Germline values: CDR1 SEHNR, CDR2 FQNEAQ (reference sequence). In DNA, the CDR3 is TGTGCCAGCAGAGCCGGGACAACAAATTCACCCCTCCACTTT. This sequence encodes CASRAGTTNSPLHF.

This clone was seen just once. This chain's CDR3 is CSVGSGEANYGYTF. Here the CDR3 DNA reads TGCAGCGTCGGTTCAGGGGAGGCTAACTATGGCTACACCTTC. The chain carries TRBV29-1 and TRBJ1-2; a possible D gene is TRBD1 (6 bases). With 6 bases removed from V and 0 bases from J, the gap between germline ends came to 14 bases. Germline CDR1 is SQVTM and CDR2 is ANQGSEA. The CDR3 contains 14 residues.